The subject of this entry is one TCR beta chain. The antigen is undetermined. It differs at one base from a far larger clone, so likely a read error. The study separated CD4+ cells into CD45RA+ naive and CD45RA-negative memory subsets. Germline V gene data show CDR1 as SGHRS and CDR2 as YFSETQ. The CDR3 spans 14 residues. The sample originates from a study of shared clonotypes between healthy human individuals. The protocol was immunoSEQ multiplex PCR, while the TCRdb copy is restricted to in-frame clones and leaves out a portion. Here the sample spans under 1,100,000 clones, 75% to 85% being singletons. Study results and limitations: Naive subsets usually exceeded memory subsets in estimated richness. Genetic and exposure-history diversity was limited by the small donor number.

Sequenced material: memory CD4+ T cells from PBMCs. The subset here: CD45RA-negative fraction. The V and J genes are TRBV5-1 and TRBJ2-2; tentative D call: TRBD2 (6 bases). The sequence was obtained from a man between 18 and 29 years old in good health. Some clones in this sample may be carry-over from other donors' samples. CDR3 protein: CTSSLGGNTGELFF. In nucleotides, the CDR3 is TGCACCAGCAGCTTGGGAGGGAACACCGGGGAGCTGTTTTTT. The full variable domain, in which reference TRBV5-1 and TRBJ2-2 provide the parts outside the CDR3, is KAGVTQTPRYLIKTRGQQVTLSCSPISGHRSVSWYQQTPGQGLQFLFEYFSETQRNKGNFPGRFSGRQFSNSRSEMNVSTLELGDSALYLCTSSLGGNTGELFFGEGSRLTVL.